This TCR beta chain was captured by sequencing in a study of response to subunit inactivated influenza vaccine. The CDR3 is made up of 13 amino acids. The ends were cut back, 1 base at V and 7 bases at J, with 11 bases in the middle. Looked up from germline, CDR1 is SGHDN and CDR2 is FVKESK. One entry per CDR3 protein, called by TCRdb with MiXCR from the RT-PCR reads. Of 700,000 to 900,000 distinct CDR3 sequences in the sample, approximately 22% were seen once. This sample comprised PBMCs from blood, obtained less than 6 days after vaccination. The chain carries TRBV14 and TRBJ2-7; possible D gene TRBD1, 6 bases. The TCR was taken from a man between 45 and 60 years old who received an inactivated influenza vaccine. This CDR3 is CASSQVRRGEQYF. CDR3 DNA sequence: TGTGCCAGCAGCCAAGTCCGCAGGGGTGAGCAGTACTTC.